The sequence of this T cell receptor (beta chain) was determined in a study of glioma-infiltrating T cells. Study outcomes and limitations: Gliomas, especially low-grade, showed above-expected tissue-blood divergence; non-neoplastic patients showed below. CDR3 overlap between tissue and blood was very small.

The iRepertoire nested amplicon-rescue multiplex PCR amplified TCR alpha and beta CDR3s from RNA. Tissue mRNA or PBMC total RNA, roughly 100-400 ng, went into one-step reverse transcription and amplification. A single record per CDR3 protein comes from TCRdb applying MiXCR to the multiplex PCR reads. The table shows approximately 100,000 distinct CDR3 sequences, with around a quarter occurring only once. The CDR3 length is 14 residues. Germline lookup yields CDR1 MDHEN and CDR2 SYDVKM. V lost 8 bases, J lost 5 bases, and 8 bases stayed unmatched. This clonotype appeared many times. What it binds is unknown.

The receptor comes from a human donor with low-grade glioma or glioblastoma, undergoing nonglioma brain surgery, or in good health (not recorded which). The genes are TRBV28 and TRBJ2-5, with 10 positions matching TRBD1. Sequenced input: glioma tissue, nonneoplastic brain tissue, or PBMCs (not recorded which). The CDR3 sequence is CASFPGQGMETQYF. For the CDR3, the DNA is TGTGCCAGCTTCCCGGGACAGGGGATGGAGACCCAGTACTTC.